The present entry profiles one TCR beta chain with its context. Germline-derived CDR1 and CDR2 are MNHEY and SMNVEV (reference sequence). V gave up 2 bases and J gave up 8 bases; unmatched junction bases: 6. The CDR3 consists of 14 residues. These data come from a study of cytomegalovirus exposure and HLA in healthy donors. PCR employed 60 Vbeta and 13 Jbeta primers. Authors' analysis steps: About 88 million unique TCR beta chains, about 11 million of them shared, were counted by a later analysis. The assay was immunoSEQ multiplex PCR, and TCRdb's table has in-frame clones only and misses some. V, J and clone size derive from that table, while D and trimming were established from the DNA sequence. The sample carries roughly 170,000 clones, roughly 80% recorded once. Healthy bone marrow donors made up the cohort.

This sequence originates from a woman between 45 and 65 years old in good health and CMV-seropositive. Sample: PBMCs. The chain has TRBV27 and TRBJ1-2, with 9 positions matching TRBD1. The CDR3: CASSLKGQGRGYTF. In DNA form, the CDR3 reads TGTGCCAGCAGTTTAAAAGGACAGGGGAGGGGCTACACCTTC.